This TCR beta chain was documented in a study of early T cells in non-severe SARS-CoV-2 infection. TCRdb re-called the 5' RACE reads through MiXCR, storing one row per CDR3 protein. This sample has 55,000 to 80,000 distinct CDR3 sequences, with approximately 12% found just once. Germline V gene data show CDR1 as SGHRS and CDR2 as YFSETQ. V was pared by 4 bases and J by 3 bases, with 3 bases of the junction left unmatched. The CDR3 totals 13 residues. This chain connects TRBV5-1 to TRBJ1-1; 7 nucleotides align to TRBD1. This specimen was whole blood, taken at baseline. This receptor was obtained from an adult who was a healthcare worker with PCR-confirmed SARS-CoV-2 infection or an uninfected control (not recorded which). The CDR3 DNA sequence: TGCGCCAGCAGCCTAGGGACAGACACTGAAGCTTTCTTT. Translating gives CASSLGTDTEAFF.